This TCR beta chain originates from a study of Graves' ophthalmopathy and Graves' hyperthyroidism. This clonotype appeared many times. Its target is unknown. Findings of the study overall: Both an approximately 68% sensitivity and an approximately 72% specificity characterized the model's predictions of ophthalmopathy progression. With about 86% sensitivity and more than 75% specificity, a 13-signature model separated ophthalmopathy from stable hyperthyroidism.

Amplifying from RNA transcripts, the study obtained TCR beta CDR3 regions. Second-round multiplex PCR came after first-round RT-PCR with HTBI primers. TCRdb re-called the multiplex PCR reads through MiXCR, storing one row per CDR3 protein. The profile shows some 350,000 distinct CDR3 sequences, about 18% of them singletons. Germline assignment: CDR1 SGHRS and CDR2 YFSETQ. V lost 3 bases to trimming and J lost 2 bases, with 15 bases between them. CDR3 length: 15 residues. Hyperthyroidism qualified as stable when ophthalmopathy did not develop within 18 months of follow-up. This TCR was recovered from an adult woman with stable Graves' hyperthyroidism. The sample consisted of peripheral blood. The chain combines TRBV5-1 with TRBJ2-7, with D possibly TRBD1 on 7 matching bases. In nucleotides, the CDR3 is TGCGCCAGCAGCTCGAAACAGGGGAGGCCCTACGAGCAGTACTTC. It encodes CASSSKQGRPYEQYF.